This TCR beta chain came from a study of blood T cell repertoires in COVID-19. This clone appeared many times. Clones were read by immunoSEQ multiplex PCR, and TCRdb kept only the in-frame ones, dropping some. The table records around 300,000 clones, 80% to 90% of them present only once. The CDR3 runs to 15 residues. The germline CDR1 and CDR2 sequences are MNHEY and SMNVEV (reference sequence). The V end was cut by 0 bases, the J end by 4 bases, with 12 bases between. This clonotype originated in a woman aged 45-59 years with COVID-19, enrolled during active disease. Material for sequencing was peripheral blood. The V and J genes are TRBV27 and TRBJ1-1; D gene ambiguous. DNA for the CDR3: TGTGCCAGCAGTTTATCGATTGCGGCAATCACTGAAGCTTTCTTT. Translation gives CASSLSIAAITEAFF.